These 30 T cell receptor beta chains came from one sample sequenced in a study of CD8 T cells in Susac syndrome. Random hexamers were used to reverse transcribe about 0.5 to 1 ug of RNA. One entry per CDR3 protein results from TCRdb running MiXCR on the immunoSEQ multiplex PCR reads. The sample comprises roughly 120,000 distinct CDR3 sequences, about 94% of which are singletons, and approximately 0.13% rests with the top ten. Sequencing was performed on CD4+ T cells from PBMCs. The source of these receptors is a human donor with multiple sclerosis.

This chain links TRBV7-2 with TRBJ1-3; TRBD1 matches at 7 bases. CDR1 SGHTA and CDR2 FQGNSA come from the germline V gene. V shed 5 bases, J shed 2 bases, and the junction held 3 bases outside the gene matches. The CDR3 contains 14 residues. In DNA form, the CDR3 reads TGTGCCAGCAGCACAGGGACAGCTGGAAACACCATATATTTT. Translated, it gives CASSTGTAGNTIYF.

The rearrangement uses TRBV4-3 and TRBJ2-5; TRBD2 is a possible D gene (6 bases). V was clipped by 4 bases and J by 4 bases, with 22 bases between them. Per germline, CDR1 LGHNA and CDR2 YSLEER. The CDR3 sequence is 17 residues long. CDR3 residues: CASSPTGDGGLGETQYF. The CDR3 DNA is TGCGCCAGCAGCCCGACCGGGGATGGAGGGCTGGGAGAGACCCAGTACTTC.

The rearrangement links TRBV12-3 or TRBV12-4 to TRBJ1-2; the D gene is possibly TRBD1 (5 bases). V shed 1 base and J shed 4 bases, with 16 bases lying between them. The CDR3 totals 16 residues. The CDR3 nucleotides are TGTGCCAGCAGTTTAGTTGCCGGGGGTCCCCCCTATGGCTACACCTTC. It yields the protein CASSLVAGGPPYGYTF.

The gene calls are TRBV3-1 and TRBJ2-7, with D maybe TRBD2 (6 bases). Trimming pared 8 bases from V and 4 bases from J, leaving 21 bases between. The germline V gene encodes CDR1 LGHDT and CDR2 YNNKEL (reference sequence). The CDR3 spans 15 residues. This CDR3 reads CASPPMEGRLYEQYF. In DNA, the CDR3 is TGTGCCAGCCCCCCCATGGAGGGGCGACTATACGAGCAGTACTTC.

This clonotype was detected a few times. The chain has TRBV30 and TRBJ2-7; the match to TRBD1 covers 8 bases. The J segment lost 4 bases and the V segment lost 6 bases, leaving 8 bases of the junction unmatched. This CDR3 is 13 amino acids long. Germline assignment: CDR1 GTSNPN and CDR2 SVGIG (reference sequence). In DNA form, the CDR3 reads TGTGCCTGTATGGACAGGGCGAAGTACGAGCAGTACTTC. It encodes CACMDRAKYEQYF.

V usage is TRBV29-1 and J usage is TRBJ1-1, with unresolved D. The CDR3 sequence is 9 residues long. Trimming removed 7 bases at V and 11 bases at J, with 11 bases between. Germline CDR1 SQVTM, CDR2 ANQGSEA. DNA for the CDR3: TGCAGCGCCCCCCCGGAGGCTTTCTTT. Its translation is CSAPPEAFF.

The J gene is TRBJ1-2, the V gene TRBV20-1, with 8 bases matching TRBD1. The junction had 5 bases not matched to a gene; V was cut back by 2 bases and J by 6 bases. Germline V gene lookup returns CDR1 DFQATT and CDR2 SNEGSKA (reference sequence). The CDR3 totals 13 residues. The CDR3 sequence is CSARQGARDGYTF. The CDR3 DNA is TGCAGTGCTAGACAGGGGGCACGGGATGGCTACACCTTC.

This chain links TRBV14 with TRBJ2-3; D gene uncertain. The V gene lost 7 bases and the J gene lost 4 bases, with 12 bases spanning the gap. The CDR3 loop spans 13 amino acids. Germline CDR1 SGHDN, CDR2 FVKESK. The CDR3 DNA reads TGTGCCAGCACACAGAACACGGCAGATACGCAGTATTTT. This translates into CASTQNTADTQYF.

The rearrangement joins TRBV6-5 to TRBJ1-1; unclear D gene. Germline assignment: CDR1 MNHEY and CDR2 SVGAGI. There are 14 residues in the CDR3. Trimming cost V 0 bases and J 7 bases, with 12 bases left between them. The CDR3 sequence: CASSYSRNFGEAFF. The CDR3 DNA reads as TGTGCCAGCAGTTACTCAAGGAATTTCGGTGAAGCTTTCTTT.

J is TRBJ2-7 and V is TRBV20-1; 7 nucleotides agree with TRBD1. This CDR3 comprises 11 residues. V was clipped by 5 bases and J by 9 bases; unmatched bases: 7. Looked up from germline, CDR1 is DFQATT and CDR2 is SNEGSKA (reference sequence). Here the CDR3 DNA reads TGCAGTGCTCGGACAGGCGTCGGGCAGTACTTC. Its protein product is CSARTGVGQYF.

The chain joins TRBV6-6 to TRBJ2-3; no definite D call. Trimming took off 2 bases at V and 2 bases at J, with 8 bases between the two ends. CDR1 and CDR2 from the germline V gene are MNHNY and SVGAGI (reference sequence). The CDR3 is 14 amino acids. CDR3 nucleotide sequence: TGTGCCAGCAGTTACGGGCCTGTCACAGATACGCAGTATTTT. Translated, it gives CASSYGPVTDTQYF.

The chain links TRBV7-3 to TRBJ1-5; no clear D. The CDR3 totals 15 residues. V lost 5 bases and J lost 3, with 14 bases in between. From germline, CDR1 is SGHTA and CDR2 FQGTGA. The chain's CDR3 is CASSRIILSNQPQHF. In DNA form, the CDR3 reads TGTGCCAGCAGCCGAATAATCCTCTCCAATCAGCCCCAGCATTTT.

The chain carries TRBV7-9 and TRBJ1-1, with TRBD1 as a possible D gene (5 bases). Trimming stripped 5 bases from V and 8 bases from J, with 18 bases between. The germline V gene encodes CDR1 SEHNR and CDR2 FQNEAQ (reference sequence). CDR3 size: 14 residues. The CDR3 is CASSADGAADEAFF. CDR3 in DNA: TGTGCCAGCAGCGCTGATGGGGCGGCCGACGAAGCTTTCTTT.

The gene calls are TRBV2 and TRBJ2-7; 7 nucleotides agree with TRBD2. Germline V CDR1 and CDR2: SNHLY, FYNNEI. V was clipped by 7 bases and J by 7 bases; unmatched bases: 13. The CDR3 consists of 14 residues. CDR3: CASTPTSAVGEQYF. DNA for the CDR3: TGTGCCAGCACCCCCACTAGCGCTGTTGGAGAGCAGTACTTC.

This chain links TRBV29-1 with TRBJ1-1; no firm D call. The CDR3 extends over 12 amino acids. Per germline, CDR1 SQVTM and CDR2 ANQGSEA. Trimming pared 6 bases from V and 6 bases from J, leaving 14 bases between. This CDR3 reads CSVASGRPEAFF. The CDR3 DNA reads as TGCAGCGTGGCCTCCGGGAGACCTGAAGCTTTCTTT. Looking up the rest from reference TRBV29-1 and TRBJ1-1 gives the full variable domain: SAVISQKPSRDICQRGTSLTIQCQVDSQVTMMFWYRQQPGQSLTLIATANQGSEATYESGFVIDKFPISRPNLTFSTLTVSNMSPEDSSIYLCSVASGRPEAFFGQGTRLTVV.

The CDR3 DNA follows: TGTGCCAGCAGCCAGACTAGCGGGGGCCGTAGCTCCTACGAGCAGTACTTC. It codes for CASSQTSGGRSSYEQYF. The chain recombines TRBV11-1 with TRBJ2-7; 12 nucleotides agree with TRBD2. The V segment lost 5 bases and the J segment 0 bases; nucleotides outside the gene matches: 8. CDR3 length: 17 residues. CDR1 is SGHAT, CDR2 FQDESV, per germline (reference sequence).

The J gene is TRBJ2-3, the V gene TRBV5-4; no reliable D call. Germline values: CDR1 SGHNT, CDR2 YYREEE (reference sequence). The CDR3 sequence is 17 residues long. Trimming took 1 base from V and 1 from J, leaving 16 bases between them. CDR3 nucleotides: TGTGCCAGCAGCTTGTCTTCCCAGCCTATTCGCACAGATACGCAGTATTTT. Its translation is CASSLSSQPIRTDTQYF.

The rearrangement uses TRBV9 and TRBJ2-2; the D is unclear. The V gene's germline CDR1 is SGDLS and CDR2 YYNGEE. The CDR3 sequence is 12 residues long. Trimming shortened V by 0 bases and J by 8 bases, and 5 bases separated the two germline ends. The CDR3 spells CASSVAGGELFF. CDR3 DNA sequence: TGTGCCAGCAGCGTAGCTGGGGGGGAGCTGTTTTTT.

The chain carries TRBV20-1 and TRBJ2-3, with TRBD2 matching over 7 bases. Germline values: CDR1 DFQATT, CDR2 SNEGSKA (reference sequence). The CDR3 has 12 amino acids. The J segment lost 3 bases and the V segment lost 6 bases, leaving 3 bases of the junction unmatched. CDR3 DNA: TGCAGTGCCCGGACTAGTACAGATACGCAGTATTTT. Translation: CSARTSTDTQYF.

The table lists this clonotype with a count of one. J is TRBJ1-2 and V is TRBV9; D is perhaps TRBD1 (5 bases). There are 12 residues in the CDR3. The V end was cut by 4 bases, the J end by 6 bases, with 10 bases between. Germline lookup yields CDR1 SGDLS and CDR2 YYNGEE. Here the CDR3 DNA reads TGTGCCAGCAGCCGGGGGGGGAATGGCTACACCTTC. Encoded protein: CASSRGGNGYTF.

This clonotype has only a few counts. J is TRBJ2-3 and V is TRBV4-3; 11 nucleotides line up with TRBD2. The ends lost 0 bases at V and 7 bases at J; junction bases unmatched: 15. From germline, CDR1 is LGHNA and CDR2 YSLEER. The CDR3 loop spans 19 amino acids. Written as DNA, the CDR3 is TGCGCCAGCAGCCAAGATGTAGGCCTTAGCGGGGGGGCCCGGAATACGCAGTATTTT. This sequence encodes CASSQDVGLSGGARNTQYF.

This clonotype turned up a few times. J is TRBJ1-1 and V is TRBV19; TRBD1 might be the D (5 bases). This CDR3 has 15 residues. Per germline, CDR1 LNHDA and CDR2 SQIVND (reference sequence). The V and J ends lost 8 bases and 0 bases respectively, with 16 bases between them. The CDR3 DNA follows: TGTGCCAGTTCCCTCCGTGCGACAGTGAACACTGAAGCTTTCTTT. This gives the protein CASSLRATVNTEAFF.

The chain has TRBV25-1 and TRBJ1-2; 7 bases align to TRBD1. After removal of 6 bases from V and 4 bases from J, the junction contained 8 bases not matched to a gene. Looked up from germline, CDR1 is MGHDK and CDR2 is SYGVNS. The CDR3 extends over 14 amino acids. The CDR3 here is CASRPTGQSYGYTF. The DNA for the CDR3 is TGTGCCAGCAGACCGACAGGGCAGAGCTATGGCTACACCTTC.

The rearrangement uses TRBV27 and TRBJ2-7; maybe TRBD2 (5 bases). The V and J ends lost 7 bases and 4 bases respectively, with 11 bases between them. This CDR3 is built from 12 residues. Germline V lookup: CDR1 MNHEY, CDR2 SMNVEV (reference sequence). CDR3 protein: CASTSTGYEQYF. The DNA of the CDR3 is TGTGCCAGCACCTCTACGGGGTACGAGCAGTACTTC.

This rearrangement joins TRBV5-1 to TRBJ1-2; the D gene is possibly TRBD1 (6 bases). Trimming took 2 bases from V and 0 from J, leaving 8 bases between them. The V gene's germline CDR1 is SGHRS and CDR2 YFSETQ. The length of the CDR3 is 14 residues. The DNA of the CDR3 is TGCGCCAGCAGCTTCACAGGGACTAACTATGGCTACACCTTC. As protein: CASSFTGTNYGYTF.

The chain combines TRBV6-6 with TRBJ2-7; D gene ambiguous. V dropped 0 bases and J dropped 6 bases, with 9 bases sitting between them. The CDR3 runs to 13 residues. Germline-derived CDR1 and CDR2 are MNHNY and SVGAGI (reference sequence). The CDR3 nucleotides are TGTGCCAGCAGTTACTCGTTCGGAGCCGAGCAGTACTTC. Protein sequence: CASSYSFGAEQYF.

V and J are TRBV10-3 and TRBJ2-7, with D unclear. V lost 7 bases and J 5 bases, leaving 15 bases between the germline ends. The CDR3 has 13 amino acids. Looked up from germline, CDR1 is ENHRY and CDR2 is SYGVKD. The CDR3 DNA is TGTGCCATCATCGACACTGTCATCAACGAGCAGTACTTC. This translates into CAIIDTVINEQYF.

The chain recombines TRBV7-2 with TRBJ1-5; a weak D match, TRBD1 (5 bases). The germline V gene encodes CDR1 SGHTA and CDR2 FQGNSA. The V gene lost 3 bases and the J gene lost 5 bases, with 8 bases spanning the gap. The length of the CDR3 is 13 residues. CDR3 sequence: CASSFRAHQPQHF. The CDR3 nucleotides are TGTGCCAGCAGCTTCAGGGCCCATCAGCCCCAGCATTTT.

V is TRBV7-2 and J is TRBJ1-5; D might be TRBD1 (6 bases). V gave up 4 bases and J gave up 3 bases, with 10 bases separating them. CDR3 length equals 14 residues. The germline V gene has CDR1 SGHTA and CDR2 FQGNSA. CDR3 amino acids: CASSSDRSNQPQHF. The CDR3 DNA is TGTGCCAGCAGCTCAGACAGGTCCAATCAGCCCCAGCATTTT.

The V gene is TRBV12-3 or TRBV12-4, the J gene TRBJ2-5, with a weak D call TRBD1 (6 bases). This CDR3 comprises 15 residues. V was shortened by 6 bases and J by 1 base, with 15 bases between the two germline ends. The CDR3 region has the DNA TGTGCCAGCAGCCCACCCGGACAGCCCCAAGAGACCCAGTACTTC. Translating it yields CASSPPGQPQETQYF.